The 32 T cell receptor beta chains below come from one sample, sequenced in a study of naive and memory T cell subsets. An equimolar mix of two oligonucleotides served as the beta constant-region primer for TRBC1 and TRBC2. The ligated cDNA underwent four PCR rounds using SP2 and nested alpha and beta constant-region primers. Each CDR3 protein gets one entry after TCRdb re-called the UMI-ligation and nested PCR reads with MiXCR. The sample includes about 120,000 distinct CDR3 sequences, around a third of them seen just once. The sample was central memory CD4+ T cells from blood. The source of these receptors is a human donor in good health.

The genes are TRBV30 and TRBJ1-4; D remains ambiguous. Deletions cut 4 bases from V and 5 bases from J, with 11 bases between. The CDR3 has 13 residues. Germline lookup yields CDR1 GTSNPN and CDR2 SVGIG (reference sequence). The CDR3 is CAWNFEVNEKLFF. The CDR3 DNA follows: TGTGCCTGGAATTTCGAGGTCAATGAAAAACTGTTTTTT.

This clonotype was counted only a few times. Written as DNA, the CDR3 is TGTGCCAGCAGTTTATCCCAACCCGGTGAAGCTTTCTTT. Amino acids: CASSLSQPGEAFF. The gene calls are TRBV28 and TRBJ1-1; unclear D gene. V dropped 1 base and J dropped 7 bases, with 10 bases sitting between them. The CDR3 sequence is 13 residues long. Germline V gene data show CDR1 as MDHEN and CDR2 as SYDVKM.

The chain recombines TRBV30 with TRBJ1-3; maybe TRBD1 (5 bases). The CDR3 consists of 14 residues. The V gene lost 4 bases and the J gene lost 4 bases, with 14 bases spanning the gap. Germline CDR1 and CDR2: GTSNPN and SVGIG (reference sequence). The CDR3 region is CAWTRGSGGNTIYF. The CDR3 DNA reads as TGTGCCTGGACAAGGGGCTCTGGAGGAAACACCATATATTTT. Combining the CDR3 with reference TRBV30 and TRBJ1-3 gives the whole variable domain SQTIHQWPATLVQPVGSPLSLECTVEGTSNPNLYWYRQAAGRGLQLLFYSVGIGQISSEVPQNLSASRPQDRQFILSSKKLLLSDSGFYLCAWTRGSGGNTIYFGEGSWLTVV.

V and J are TRBV2 and TRBJ2-5, with TRBD1 as a possible D gene (6 bases). CDR1 is SNHLY and CDR2 is FYNNEI in the germline V gene. Deletions cut 8 bases from V and 4 bases from J, with 8 bases between. The CDR3 contains 11 residues. CDR3 DNA: TGTGCCAGCCGAGGGGGAGAGACCCAGTACTTC. Protein: CASRGGETQYF.

The chain combines TRBV18 with TRBJ2-1; TRBD2 matches 14 bases. The germline V gene encodes CDR1 KGHSH and CDR2 LQKENI. J gave up 9 bases and V 4 bases, and 5 bases lay outside the gene matches. CDR3 length: 15 residues. The chain's CDR3 is CASSHWTSGRTEQFF. For the CDR3, the DNA is TGTGCCAGCTCACATTGGACTAGCGGGAGGACTGAGCAGTTCTTC.

The J gene is TRBJ2-5, the V gene TRBV29-1; TRBD2 matches at 7 bases. The germline V gene has CDR1 SQVTM and CDR2 ANQGSEA. Trimming took 6 bases from V and 6 from J; bases not matched to a gene: 10. CDR3 length: 13 residues. As DNA, the CDR3 is TGCAGCGTGGGGGGAGAGGGAGGGAAGACCCAGTACTTC. It yields the protein CSVGGEGGKTQYF.

The gene calls are TRBV10-3 and TRBJ2-2; 11 bases agree with TRBD1. CDR1 ENHRY and CDR2 SYGVKD come from the germline V gene. Losses at the gene ends were 6 bases for V and 3 bases for J; bases not matched to a gene: 3. CDR3 size: 15 residues. The CDR3 DNA follows: TGTGCCATCAGGGGGACAGGGGGAGACACCGGGGAGCTGTTTTTT. Its protein is CAIRGTGGDTGELFF.

This clonotype showed up just once. This chain connects TRBV3-1 to TRBJ2-1; the match to TRBD2 covers 14 bases. Germline V gene lookup returns CDR1 LGHDT and CDR2 YNNKEL (reference sequence). V gave up 1 base and J gave up 9 bases; unmatched junction bases: 8. CDR3 length equals 17 residues. The CDR3, as DNA: TGTGCCAGCAGCCAAGTGGGAGGGACTAGCGGGAGAGGTGAGCAGTTCTTC. As protein: CASSQVGGTSGRGEQFF.

The rearrangement uses TRBV6-6 and TRBJ1-2; the D gene is possibly TRBD1 (6 bases). Per the germline V gene, CDR1 is MNHNY and CDR2 is SVGAGI (reference sequence). V was pared by 10 bases and J by 1 base, with 19 bases between. CDR3 length equals 15 residues. DNA for the CDR3: TGTGCCACCTCAACTCAGGGGACCAGTAACTATGGCTACACCTTC. Encoded protein: CATSTQGTSNYGYTF.

The chain recombines TRBV7-2 with TRBJ2-2; 10 bases map to TRBD2. V lost 2 bases and J lost 6; bases outside the gene matches: 6. CDR3 length: 16 amino acids. Per the germline V gene, CDR1 is SGHTA and CDR2 is FQGNSA. The CDR3 loop reads CASSLLAGDGAGELFF. The CDR3 DNA follows: TGTGCCAGCAGCTTACTAGCGGGAGACGGGGCCGGGGAGCTGTTTTTT.

The genes are TRBV29-1 and TRBJ2-3, with TRBD1 matching 8 bases. V shed 2 bases and J 1 base; nucleotides not matched to a gene: 5. The CDR3 runs to 15 residues. Per the germline V gene, CDR1 is SQVTM and CDR2 is ANQGSEA. CDR3 sequence reads: CSVERGTGRTDTQYF. The CDR3 nucleotides read TGCAGCGTTGAAAGAGGGACAGGACGCACAGATACGCAGTATTTT.

The table lists this clonotype with a count of one. The genes are TRBV5-6 and TRBJ2-1; 8 positions match TRBD2. V lost 1 base, J lost 4 bases, and 13 bases stayed unmatched. This CDR3 contains 18 residues. In germline, CDR1 is SGHDT, CDR2 YYEEEE. CDR3 sequence: CASSLSITSGGPYNEQFF. The CDR3 coding sequence is TGTGCCAGCAGCTTGTCCATTACTAGCGGAGGGCCTTACAATGAGCAGTTCTTC.

The chain links TRBV5-5 to TRBJ2-7, with TRBD2 identical over 12 bases. Germline values: CDR1 SGHKS, CDR2 YYEKEE (reference sequence). The CDR3 runs to 20 residues. Losses at the gene ends were 3 bases for V and 0 bases for J; bases not matched to a gene: 16. Here the CDR3 DNA reads TGTGCCAGCAGCTCCGCCGCTAGCGGGAGGGCCATGTTAACCTCCTACGAGCAGTACTTC. Translated, it gives CASSSAASGRAMLTSYEQYF.

The rearrangement uses TRBV6-1 and TRBJ1-1; the D gene is possibly TRBD1 (6 bases). The CDR3 is 14 residues long. Looked up from germline, CDR1 is MNHNS and CDR2 is SASEGT. Trimming took 7 bases from V and 0 from J, leaving 12 bases between them. The CDR3 here is CASMGGGLNTEAFF. DNA of the CDR3: TGTGCCAGCATGGGCGGGGGCCTGAACACTGAAGCTTTCTTT.

This clonotype was observed a few times. CDR3 DNA sequence: TGTGCCAGCAGTTACTCGGGGACAGGGTACTATGGCTACACCTTC. This gives the protein CASSYSGTGYYGYTF. The genes are TRBV6-5 and TRBJ1-2, with 9 bases aligning to TRBD1. V trimming: 0 bases; J trimming: 3 bases; junction bases outside the gene matches: 2. From germline, CDR1 is MNHEY and CDR2 SVGAGI. The CDR3 runs 15 residues.

This chain uses TRBV6-1 with TRBJ2-6; D ambiguous. In germline, CDR1 is MNHNS, CDR2 SASEGT. Trimming stripped 0 bases from V and 0 bases from J, with 12 bases between. The CDR3 has 18 residues. The CDR3 DNA is TGTGCCAGCAGTGAAGCGCCCCGTATCGGCTCTGGGGCCAACGTCCTGACTTTC. This sequence encodes CASSEAPRIGSGANVLTF.

The chain links TRBV7-9 to TRBJ2-3, with 10 bases identical to TRBD2. The CDR3 runs to 17 residues. V was clipped by 0 bases and J by 0 bases; unmatched bases: 3. Germline V gene data show CDR1 as SEHNR and CDR2 as FQNEAQ (reference sequence). CDR3 amino acids: CASSLAGLAMSTDTQYF. In DNA, the CDR3 is TGTGCCAGCAGCTTAGCGGGACTAGCGATGAGCACAGATACGCAGTATTTT.

The chain has TRBV7-3 and TRBJ2-3; 8 bases align to TRBD1. V gave up 3 bases and J gave up 6 bases; unmatched junction bases: 29. This CDR3 region has 22 residues. Germline lookup yields CDR1 SGHTA and CDR2 FQGTGA. The CDR3 DNA reads as TGTGCCAGCAGCTTGTTTCCGGTGGGGACAGGATTCGTTTCAAGCGGAGCGGATACGCAGTATTTT. Protein product: CASSLFPVGTGFVSSGADTQYF.

The rearrangement links TRBV7-6 to TRBJ1-3, with a weak D call TRBD1 (5 bases). CDR3 length equals 14 residues. V lost 5 bases to trimming and J lost 1 base, with 9 bases between them. Germline lookup yields CDR1 SGHVS and CDR2 FNYEAQ. The CDR3 spells CASSRGSSGNTIYF. The CDR3 nucleotides read TGTGCCAGCAGCCGGGGGTCTTCTGGAAACACCATATATTTT.

This sequence joins TRBV6-1 and TRBJ2-7; the match to TRBD1 covers 9 bases. CDR3 size: 15 residues. Germline trimming cut 6 bases from V and 7 bases from J; bases unmatched to any gene: 13. Germline V gene sequence: CDR1 MNHNS, CDR2 SASEGT. The CDR3: CASSDPGQGLREQYF. The CDR3 nucleotides read TGTGCCAGCAGCGACCCGGGACAGGGTCTCCGGGAGCAGTACTTC.

There are a few counts of this clonotype. The chain has TRBV6-2 or TRBV6-3 and TRBJ2-7; 8 nucleotides line up with TRBD2. The CDR3 sequence is 15 residues long. With 6 bases clipped from V and 0 bases from J, the junction kept 7 bases outside the gene matches. Germline V gives CDR1 MNHEY, CDR2 SVGEGT. DNA for the CDR3: TGTGCCAGCAGCGACTCCAGCGGGAGCTCCTACGAGCAGTACTTC. Translated, it gives CASSDSSGSSYEQYF.

This chain connects TRBV3-1 to TRBJ2-2, with 10 bases matching TRBD1. Germline trimming cut 4 bases from V and 7 bases from J; bases unmatched to any gene: 9. CDR3 length: 16 amino acids. Per germline, CDR1 LGHDT and CDR2 YNNKEL (reference sequence). The CDR3 sequence: CASSPGQGGFLGELFF. CDR3 nucleotides: TGTGCCAGCAGCCCAGGACAGGGGGGCTTTCTCGGGGAGCTGTTTTTT.

In this sample, this clonotype turned up a few times. CDR3 loop: CASSVVGQQNTEAFF. The CDR3 region has the DNA TGTGCCAGCAGCGTAGTCGGTCAGCAGAACACTGAAGCTTTCTTT. This sequence joins TRBV9 and TRBJ1-1; D ambiguous. Germline V lookup: CDR1 SGDLS, CDR2 YYNGEE. Trimming pared 0 bases from V and 1 base from J, leaving 10 bases between. The CDR3 is made up of 15 amino acids.

This clonotype appeared a few times. The J gene is TRBJ2-1, the V gene TRBV9; 10 positions agree with TRBD2. There are 18 residues in the CDR3. With 0 bases clipped from V and 4 bases from J, the junction kept 10 bases outside the gene matches. Germline V gene lookup returns CDR1 SGDLS and CDR2 YYNGEE. The CDR3 loop is CASSVGSLAGESYNEQFF. CDR3 DNA sequence: TGTGCCAGCAGCGTAGGAAGTCTAGCGGGAGAGAGTTACAATGAGCAGTTCTTC.

The chain is built from TRBV29-1 and TRBJ2-1; D remains unclear. The germline CDR1 and CDR2 sequences are SQVTM and ANQGSEA. V lost 0 bases and J lost 8, with 5 bases in between. The CDR3 is 11 amino acids. The CDR3 sequence is CSVEDPDEQFF. As DNA, the CDR3 is TGCAGCGTTGAAGACCCGGATGAGCAGTTCTTC.

This sequence joins TRBV24-1 and TRBJ2-1, with 11 bases fitting TRBD1. CDR3 size: 14 residues. CDR1 is KGHDR and CDR2 is SFDVKD in the germline V gene. V trimming: 4 bases; J trimming: 13 bases; junction bases outside the gene matches: 8. The CDR3 is CATSDRTGGPAQFF. The CDR3 DNA follows: TGTGCCACCAGTGACAGGACAGGGGGCCCTGCCCAGTTCTTC.

This chain joins TRBV30 and TRBJ2-3; 7 nucleotides match TRBD2. This CDR3 comprises 15 residues. Germline values: CDR1 GTSNPN, CDR2 SVGIG (reference sequence). The J segment lost 6 bases and the V segment lost 5 bases, leaving 14 bases of the junction unmatched. CDR3 bases: TGTGCCTGGGGTAGCGGGCCAAGAGGGTCTGATACGCAGTATTTT. As protein: CAWGSGPRGSDTQYF.

In its sample, this clonotype was seen once. The chain uses TRBV12-3 or TRBV12-4 and TRBJ1-5; D is perhaps TRBD1 (5 bases). The CDR3 is 15 residues long. Trimming pared 2 bases from V and 5 bases from J, leaving 13 bases between. The CDR3 loop reads CASSLTSGMDQPQHF. CDR3 coding DNA: TGTGCCAGCAGTTTAACATCAGGGATGGATCAGCCCCAGCATTTT.

Ten or more counts support this clonotype. The rearrangement uses TRBV7-8 and TRBJ2-6; the D call may be TRBD1 or TRBD2 (6 bases each). Germline-derived CDR1 and CDR2 are SGHVS and FQNEAQ. This CDR3 spans 17 amino acids. The germline V and J ends were trimmed by 1 base and 0 bases, with 10 bases remaining between them. The CDR3 spells CASSLGRGGSGANVLTF. The CDR3, as DNA: TGTGCCAGCAGCTTAGGCAGGGGAGGCTCTGGGGCCAACGTCCTGACTTTC.

The genes are TRBV28 and TRBJ2-4; 7 positions match TRBD1. Germline trimming cut 7 bases from V and 4 bases from J; bases unmatched to any gene: 10. The CDR3 runs to 15 residues. Germline V gene sequence: CDR1 MDHEN, CDR2 SYDVKM. The CDR3 DNA reads TGTGCCAGCATCCCCGCTCCGGGACAGAAAAACATTCAGTACTTC. Protein: CASIPAPGQKNIQYF.

This clonotype showed up just a few times. CDR3 sequence reads: CASSSTDTEAFF. In DNA, the CDR3 is TGTGCCAGCAGTTCAACAGACACTGAAGCTTTCTTT. The chain links TRBV28 to TRBJ1-1; D gene uncertain. The V gene's germline CDR1 is MDHEN and CDR2 SYDVKM. The ends were cut back, 4 bases at V and 3 bases at J, with 6 bases in the middle. This CDR3 is 12 amino acids long.

This chain joins TRBV6-5 and TRBJ1-1; tentative D call: TRBD1 (6 bases). Germline loops: CDR1 MNHEY, CDR2 SVGAGI. Trimming stripped 2 bases from V and 0 bases from J, with 16 bases between. The CDR3 loop spans 17 amino acids. CDR3 bases: TGTGCCAGCAGTTACGAGGGGGGGCGGAGGATGAACACTGAAGCTTTCTTT. Encoded protein: CASSYEGGRRMNTEAFF.